The present T cell receptor (beta chain) was sequenced within a study of shared clonotypes between healthy human individuals. The run depth of the assay was deep. Some clones are missing from TCRdb's copy, which holds only in-frame ones; the method was immunoSEQ multiplex PCR. The table includes 470,000 or so clones, over 75% detected once. Germline loops: CDR1 MDHEN, CDR2 SYDVKM. There are 15 residues in the CDR3. Between the trimmed V and J ends, which lost 5 bases and 8 bases, there was a span of 19 bases. This sequence joins TRBV28 and TRBJ2-1, with D perhaps assigned TRBD1 or TRBD2 (5 bases each). The TCR sequence derives from a woman aged 40 to 55 in good health. Some clones in this sample may be carry-over from other donors' samples. The source material was PBMCs. The DNA of the CDR3 is TGTGCCAGCAGTGCCTCCGGGGACCCGAGGTATGAGCAGTTCTTC. It encodes CASSASGDPRYEQFF.